The present entry profiles one T cell receptor (beta chain) with its context. No antigen is known for it. Treatment reported: 15 to 20 received Ad26.COV2.S at low or high dose, single or two shots; 5 received placebo; per-sample allocation not given. The investigators took samples on day 63 after the first vaccine or placebo injection. It was an adult aged 18-55 years in Boston who was the donor. This vaccine is an Ad26 vector that expresses the Wuhan-strain SARS-CoV-2 spike. The data derive from a study of Ad26.COV2.S vaccination and SARS-CoV-2 variants. At the level of the study: Once, or twice with 56 days between doses, Ad26.COV2.S was given intramuscularly. Study findings and constraints: The study found similar non-spike TCR breadth in vaccine and placebo recipients.

The CDR3 extends over 13 amino acids. Trimming cost V 5 bases and J 4 bases, with 12 bases left between them. Per germline, CDR1 SGHRS and CDR2 YFSETQ. Profiling relied on immunoSEQ multiplex PCR, and the TCRdb table lists in-frame clones only, not all of them. The data hold approximately 420,000 clones, with roughly nine tenths observed a single time. This sequence originates from a person between 18 and 65 years old who received the Ad26.COV2.S COVID-19 vaccine or a placebo. This rearrangement joins TRBV5-1 to TRBJ1-1, with D unclear. This material consisted of peripheral blood, taken in a trial of Ad26.COV2.S vaccine versus placebo. CDR3 in DNA: TGCGCCAGCAGGGCAGGCGGAGGCACTGAAGCTTTCTTT. This encodes CASRAGGGTEAFF.